Each of the 3 T cell receptor beta chains below was sequenced from the same sample in a study of glioma-infiltrating T cells after dendritic cell vaccination. Indicated time point: after dendritic cell vaccination, including at tumor progression/relapse. Assay used: immunoSEQ multiplex PCR; TCRdb lists only in-frame clones, some missing. This sample has approximately 62,000 clones, with roughly nine tenths found just once. The specimen comprised blood, sampled after dendritic cell vaccination. These receptor sequences come from a human donor with glioblastoma.

This chain links TRBV7-2 with TRBJ1-5, with D perhaps TRBD1 (6 bases). V gave up 2 bases and J gave up 10 bases, with 15 bases separating them. CDR1 is SGHTA and CDR2 is FQGNSA in the germline V gene. The CDR3 has 14 amino acids. The CDR3 region has the DNA TGTGCCAGCAGCTTATCCGGACAGCAGTCACCCCAGCATTTT. Residues: CASSLSGQQSPQHF. The variable domain in full, completed from reference TRBV7-2 and TRBJ1-5, reads GAGVSQSPSNKVTEKGKDVELRCDPISGHTALYWYRQSLGQGLEFLIYFQGNSAPDKSGLPSDRFSAERTGGSVSTLTIQRTQQEDSAVYLCASSLSGQQSPQHFGDGTRLSIL.

As DNA, the CDR3 is TGTGCCAGCAGCCTAGGACTAGCGACTTGGGAGCAGTACTTC. Translation: CASSLGLATWEQYF. The V gene is TRBV4-2, the J gene TRBJ2-7; 9 positions match TRBD2. Losses at the gene ends were 4 bases for V and 7 bases for J; bases not matched to a gene: 8. The CDR3 is 14 amino acids. The germline V gene has CDR1 LGHNA and CDR2 YNFKEQ.

This sequence joins TRBV29-1 and TRBJ2-1; TRBD1 matches at 8 bases. The CDR3 length is 11 residues. Germline CDR1 SQVTM, CDR2 ANQGSEA. The V segment lost 7 bases and the J segment 6 bases; nucleotides outside the gene matches: 2. This chain's CDR3 is CSADRVNEQFF. CDR3 sequence (DNA): TGCAGCGCGGACAGGGTCAATGAGCAGTTCTTC.